One T cell receptor beta chain is described in this entry. Its specificity is not known. This entry comes from a study of post-analysis software for immune sequencing data. Findings and caveats of the study: A handful of TRBV segments were significantly more frequent in patients than in controls. TRBV5-6, TRBV5-1 and TRBV20-1 were among these segments.

Each TCR beta cDNA library carried unique molecular identifiers. MiXCR was run by TCRdb on the PCR reads, yielding one entry per CDR3 protein. The profile covers about 460,000 distinct CDR3 sequences, with less than 45% appearing a single time and 9% to 14% taken by the ten largest. The germline V gene has CDR1 SGHAT and CDR2 FQNNGV. There are 16 residues in the CDR3. V shed 4 bases, J shed 4 bases, and the junction held 5 bases outside the gene matches. This chain joins TRBV11-2 and TRBJ2-1, with 12 bases fitting TRBD2. Sequencing input: blood. The sequence derives from a girl under 18 with multiple sclerosis. The CDR3 DNA reads as TGTGCCAGCAGCTCGTGGACTAGCGGGGTATACAATGAGCAGTTCTTC. The encoded protein is CASSSWTSGVYNEQFF.